What follows is one T cell receptor (beta chain) and its context. The sample belongs to a study of blood T cell repertoires in COVID-19. Study as a whole: Material from acute and convalescent COVID-19 was sourced from the United States, Italy and Spain. PBMCs, B-cell-depleted T cells, or T cells provided the cDNA or gDNA that made up the material.

The junction had 16 bases not matched to a gene; V was cut back by 5 bases and J by 0 bases. The CDR3 runs to 19 residues. Germline V gives CDR1 LNHDA, CDR2 SQIVND (reference sequence). Per the study methods: Estimated nucleated cell counts came from reference gene primer amplification. The assay was immunoSEQ multiplex PCR, and TCRdb's table has in-frame clones only and misses some. That table furnishes V, J and clone size, whereas the DNA furnished D and trimming. The profile shows 80,000 to 95,000 clones, roughly 86% of them singletons. The sample was peripheral blood. This TCR derives from a man aged 65 to 85 with acute or convalescent COVID-19. This chain uses TRBV19 with TRBJ1-3; 7 positions match TRBD1. The CDR3 bases are TGTGCCAGTAGTCCCATGACAGGGAAACTCTCTCTCTCTGGAAACACCATATATTTT. It yields the protein CASSPMTGKLSLSGNTIYF.